Following are 2 T cell receptor beta chains from one sample sequenced in a study of shared clonotypes between healthy human individuals. Only in-frame clones appear in the TCRdb table, and some are missing; sequencing was by immunoSEQ multiplex PCR. This sample has over 400,000 clones, with more than 65% found just once. Sequencing input: PBMCs. These receptors all come from a woman between 40 and 50 years old in good health. Some clones in this sample may be carry-over from other donors' samples.

This chain joins TRBV28 and TRBJ2-7; 10 bases match TRBD1. V lost 2 bases to trimming and J lost 2 bases; unmatched junction nucleotides: 3. The CDR3 has 15 residues. Germline V gene sequence: CDR1 MDHEN, CDR2 SYDVKM. The CDR3 here is CASSLGGQGAYEQYF. DNA for the CDR3: TGTGCCAGCAGTTTAGGCGGACAGGGGGCCTACGAGCAGTACTTC.

A remark on this clone: Germline and junction disagree at one end, which may indicate a read error. The rearrangement uses TRBV25-1 and TRBJ2-7; D uncertain. Per germline, CDR1 MGHDK and CDR2 SYGVNS. CDR3 length: 14 residues. The CDR3 DNA is TGTGCCACCAGTTTAGGACGGCGATGGTCCCAGCAGTACTTC. Its protein product is CATSLGRRWSQQYF.